The 23 T cell receptor beta chains given below trace back to one sample, sequenced in a study of T cells in Graves' hyperthyroidism and ophthalmopathy. What was amplified from RNA transcripts were TCR beta CDR3 regions. The primer set for the first-round RT-PCR of the TCR CDR3 was HTBI. TCRdb independently ran MiXCR on the multiplex PCR reads; one entry per CDR3 protein. Here the sample spans about 620,000 distinct CDR3 sequences, around 15% being singletons. Sequencing input: blood. These TCRs come from a woman aged 30 to 39 with Graves' hyperthyroidism.

The chain combines TRBV28 with TRBJ2-2; the match to TRBD2 covers 10 bases. CDR1 MDHEN and CDR2 SYDVKM come from the germline V gene. The CDR3 runs to 17 residues. J was trimmed by 0 bases and V by 8 bases; bases with no gene match: 9. CDR3 nucleotides: TGTGCCAGCCTCGGACTAGCGGCGAGATCGAACACCGGGGAGCTGTTTTTT. Encoded protein: CASLGLAARSNTGELFF.

This clonotype was counted many times. The chain joins TRBV20-1 to TRBJ1-5, with D possibly TRBD1 on 6 matching bases. V was cut by 1 base and J by 2 bases, with 18 bases left in between. This CDR3 has 17 residues. Germline CDR1 reads DFQATT; CDR2 reads SNEGSKA (reference sequence). The CDR3 nucleotides read TGCAGTGCTAGAGGCGTTCAGGGGATGCTTGGCAATCAGCCCCAGCATTTT. It is translated as CSARGVQGMLGNQPQHF.

This chain joins TRBV29-1 and TRBJ2-7, with a tentative D call TRBD1 (6 bases). CDR1 and CDR2 (germline): SQVTM, ANQGSEA. Trimming took off 5 bases at V and 3 bases at J, with 11 bases between the two ends. The length of the CDR3 is 12 residues. The CDR3 DNA reads as TGCAGCGTTAGGGGGAAGAGCTACGAGCAGTACTTC. It yields the protein CSVRGKSYEQYF.

This clonotype has a count of ten or more. The chain uses TRBV6-1 and TRBJ2-1; 9 bases align to TRBD2. J lost 8 bases, V lost 8 bases, and 10 bases had no gene match. Per the germline V gene, CDR1 is MNHNS and CDR2 is SASEGT. The CDR3 consists of 14 residues. CDR3: CASASGGGGDEQFF. The CDR3 nucleotides read TGTGCCAGCGCTTCGGGCGGGGGGGGAGATGAGCAGTTCTTC.

This clonotype was seen a few times. The chain has TRBV2 and TRBJ2-5; 11 bases fit TRBD1. CDR3 length: 14 amino acids. The V gene end was trimmed by 8 bases and the J gene end by 7 bases; junction bases not matched to a gene: 9. Germline CDR1 is SNHLY and CDR2 is FYNNEI. The CDR3 loop is CASRDRGGGGTQYF. For the CDR3, the DNA is TGTGCCAGCCGGGACAGGGGGGGAGGAGGGACCCAGTACTTC.

At least ten counts were recorded for this clonotype. V is TRBV2 and J is TRBJ2-5; D is unresolved. Looked up from germline, CDR1 is SNHLY and CDR2 is FYNNEI. Trimming cost V 2 bases and J 4 bases, with 11 bases left between them. The CDR3 has 14 amino acids. The DNA for the CDR3 is TGTGCCAGCAGTGAATCCGGGTATCTAGAGACCCAGTACTTC. This encodes CASSESGYLETQYF.

The rearrangement uses TRBV5-1 and TRBJ1-4; D remains ambiguous. The CDR3 sequence is 10 residues long. The germline V gene encodes CDR1 SGHRS and CDR2 YFSETQ. Trimming pared 7 bases from V and 8 bases from J, leaving 6 bases between. This chain's CDR3 is CASHGEKLFF. CDR3 bases: TGCGCCAGCCATGGGGAAAAACTGTTTTTT.

J is TRBJ2-2 and V is TRBV28; D remains unclear. CDR1 is MDHEN and CDR2 is SYDVKM in the germline V gene. The V and J ends lost 8 bases and 4 bases respectively, with 14 bases between them. The length of the CDR3 is 14 residues. CDR3: CASGVPGGTGELFF. CDR3 coding DNA: TGTGCCAGCGGGGTTCCAGGCGGCACCGGGGAGCTGTTTTTT.

This clonotype was counted ten times or more. The chain joins TRBV20-1 to TRBJ1-1; D might be TRBD1 (6 bases). The V and J ends lost 3 bases and 3 bases respectively, with 17 bases between them. The V gene's germline CDR1 is DFQATT and CDR2 SNEGSKA (reference sequence). The CDR3 contains 15 residues. The CDR3 loop reads CSASHTGNADTEAFF. CDR3 coding DNA: TGCAGTGCTAGCCATACAGGGAACGCGGACACTGAAGCTTTCTTT.

In this sample, this clonotype turned up a few times. CDR3 nucleotides: TGTGCCAGCAGTTCGGGTCTTACCTCCGGGGAGCTGTTTTTT. This encodes CASSSGLTSGELFF. The chain combines TRBV27 with TRBJ2-2; no definite D call. The germline CDR1 and CDR2 sequences are MNHEY and SMNVEV (reference sequence). This CDR3 has 14 amino acids. V shed 4 bases and J shed 6 bases, with 12 bases lying between them.

The chain is built from TRBV27 and TRBJ2-3, with D perhaps TRBD2 (6 bases). Per germline, CDR1 MNHEY and CDR2 SMNVEV (reference sequence). The V end lost 5 bases, the J end lost 6 bases, and 18 bases lay between the germline ends. The CDR3 runs to 15 residues. In DNA, the CDR3 is TGTGCCAGCAGTAGTCCCGGGGGTTCGGGGGATACGCAGTATTTT. Amino acids: CASSSPGGSGDTQYF.

The table lists this clonotype with many counts. This chain uses TRBV5-1 with TRBJ2-1; D possibly matches TRBD1 or TRBD2 (5 bases each). Trimming removed 6 bases from V and 10 bases from J, with 20 bases in between. This CDR3 comprises 14 residues. CDR1 and CDR2 from the germline V gene are SGHRS and YFSETQ. CDR3 in amino acids: CASNTGTSLGEQFF. CDR3 in DNA: TGCGCCAGCAACACCGGGACCTCCCTGGGGGAGCAGTTCTTC.

The chain joins TRBV19 to TRBJ1-6; 8 bases align to TRBD1. Germline lookup yields CDR1 LNHDA and CDR2 SQIVND (reference sequence). J gave up 5 bases and V 3 bases, and 9 bases lay outside the gene matches. The CDR3 is 17 residues long. The CDR3 region has the DNA TGTGCCAGTAGTATCGCCTCGGGACAGGACGATAATTCACCCCTCCACTTT. It encodes CASSIASGQDDNSPLHF.

The chain combines TRBV20-1 with TRBJ2-7; tentatively, D is TRBD1 or TRBD2 (6 bases each). This CDR3 is built from 13 residues. The V gene lost 1 base and the J gene lost 5 bases, with 12 bases spanning the gap. Per germline, CDR1 DFQATT and CDR2 SNEGSKA (reference sequence). CDR3 nucleotides: TGCAGTGCTAGAGGTTGGGGGGCAAACGAGCAGTACTTC. Protein product: CSARGWGANEQYF.

This clonotype has at least ten counts. The CDR3 is CASSLIGQTEDLHF. CDR3 DNA sequence: TGTGCCAGCAGCTTAATAGGACAGACTGAAGACCTCCACTTT. The chain employs TRBV7-9 and TRBJ1-6; weak D call: TRBD1 (6 bases). The CDR3 spans 14 residues. V gave up 2 bases and J gave up 15 bases, with 17 bases separating them. Germline lookup yields CDR1 SEHNR and CDR2 FQNEAQ (reference sequence).

This clonotype came up many times. The chain employs TRBV29-1 and TRBJ2-1; D ambiguous. The CDR3 has 16 amino acids. Deletions cut 0 bases from V and 5 bases from J, with 17 bases between. Per germline, CDR1 SQVTM and CDR2 ANQGSEA. The CDR3 protein is CSVEDLAGLRHNEQFF. The CDR3 nucleotides read TGCAGCGTTGAAGATCTGGCAGGCCTTCGGCACAATGAGCAGTTCTTC.

This clonotype was picked up many times. The chain is built from TRBV7-2 and TRBJ1-2; 7 bases match TRBD1. V dropped 6 bases and J dropped 4; count of bases not matched to a gene: 8. CDR1 SGHTA and CDR2 FQGNSA come from the germline V gene. The length of the CDR3 is 14 residues. The CDR3 nucleotides read TGTGCCAGCAGTTCGGACAGGCTGGGCTATGGCTACACCTTC. Its translation is CASSSDRLGYGYTF.

The rearrangement joins TRBV5-1 to TRBJ2-3, with 15 bases matching TRBD2. Germline assignment: CDR1 SGHRS and CDR2 YFSETQ. Trimming cost V 4 bases and J 3 bases; bases outside gene matches: 3. The CDR3 is made up of 16 amino acids. CDR3 nucleotides: TGCGCCAGCAGCAAGGGACTAGCGGGAGGTACAGATACGCAGTATTTT. Its translation is CASSKGLAGGTDTQYF.

The sample holds many counts of this clonotype. V usage is TRBV6-2 or TRBV6-3 and J usage is TRBJ2-7, with 9 bases lining up with TRBD1. V was pared by 5 bases and J by 2 bases, with 1 base of the junction left unmatched. The CDR3 contains 13 residues. Germline CDR1 reads MNHEY; CDR2 reads SVGEGT. The CDR3 loop reads CASSGTGTYEQYF. For the CDR3, the DNA is TGTGCCAGCAGTGGGACAGGGACCTACGAGCAGTACTTC.

Details on this clonotype: At one end the junction does not follow the germline gene, possibly because of a read error. The chain carries TRBV7-8 and TRBJ2-1, with D unresolved. The CDR3 length is 13 residues. Germline V gene lookup returns CDR1 SGHVS and CDR2 FQNEAQ. Here the CDR3 DNA reads TGTGCCAGCGGCTTAGCCCCAAACAATGAGCAGTTCTTC. It specifies CASGLAPNNEQFF.

V and J are TRBV3-1 and TRBJ2-7; TRBD2 matches at 10 bases. This CDR3 comprises 16 residues. Germline V gene lookup returns CDR1 LGHDT and CDR2 YNNKEL (reference sequence). V lost 3 bases and J lost 6; bases outside the gene matches: 11. CDR3 loop: CASSHLGASGSSEQYF. DNA for the CDR3: TGTGCCAGCAGCCACCTGGGGGCTAGCGGGAGTAGCGAGCAGTACTTC.

A few counts support this clonotype. The chain combines TRBV29-1 with TRBJ2-7; D remains ambiguous. V lost 7 bases to trimming and J lost 0 bases, with 10 bases between them. The CDR3 extends over 12 amino acids. Germline values: CDR1 SQVTM, CDR2 ANQGSEA. CDR3 DNA sequence: TGCAGCGCCCTCAGTAGCTCCTACGAGCAGTACTTC. Its protein is CSALSSSYEQYF.

This clonotype was recorded a few times. The genes are TRBV29-1 and TRBJ2-7; D remains ambiguous. CDR3 length: 11 residues. CDR1 is SQVTM, CDR2 ANQGSEA, per germline. Trimming cost V 3 bases and J 1 base, with 4 bases left between them. The CDR3 spells CSVDVSYEQYF. The CDR3 DNA is TGCAGCGTTGACGTTTCCTACGAGCAGTACTTC.